This T cell receptor beta chain was retrieved from a study of shared clonotypes between healthy human individuals. This table comes from immunoSEQ multiplex PCR, and its TCRdb copy is limited to in-frame clones, with some not included. The profile covers over 1.4 million clones, with more than 95% appearing a single time and over 1% taken by the ten largest. The V end lost 8 bases, the J end lost 8 bases, and 7 bases lay between the germline ends. The V gene's germline CDR1 is SGHAT and CDR2 FQNNGV. The CDR3 is 10 amino acids. Regarding the study as a whole: Since donors were few, the genetic and exposure-history diversity represented was limited. Clonotype sharing across several donors was observed for 5% to 6.5% of naive CD4 clonotypes.

Comments on this clone: Its antigen is unidentified.

The genes are TRBV11-2 and TRBJ1-5; no firm D call. The sequencing sample was made of naive CD4+ T cells sorted from blood. Subset reported: CD45RA+ positively selected. This TCR came from a man aged 25 to 40 in good health. The CDR3 here is CASFLEPQHF. For the CDR3, the DNA is TGTGCCAGCTTCTTGGAGCCCCAGCATTTT.